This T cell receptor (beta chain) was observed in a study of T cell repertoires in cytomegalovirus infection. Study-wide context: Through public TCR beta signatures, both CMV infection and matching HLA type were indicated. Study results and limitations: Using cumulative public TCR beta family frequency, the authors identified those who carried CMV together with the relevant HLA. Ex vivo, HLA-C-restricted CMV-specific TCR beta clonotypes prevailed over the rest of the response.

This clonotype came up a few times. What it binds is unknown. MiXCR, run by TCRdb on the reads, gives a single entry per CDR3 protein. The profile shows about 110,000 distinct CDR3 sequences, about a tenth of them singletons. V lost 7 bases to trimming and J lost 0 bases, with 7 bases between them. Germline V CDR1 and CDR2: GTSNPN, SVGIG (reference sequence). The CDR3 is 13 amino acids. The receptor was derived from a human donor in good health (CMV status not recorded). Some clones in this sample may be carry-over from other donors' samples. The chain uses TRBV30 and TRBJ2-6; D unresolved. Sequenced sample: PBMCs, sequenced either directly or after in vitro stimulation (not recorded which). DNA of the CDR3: TGTGCCTCCGAATTCTCTGGGGCCAACGTCCTGACTTTC. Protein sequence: CASEFSGANVLTF.